This passage covers 5 T cell receptor beta chains from one sample sequenced in a study of regulatory T cells in long-lasting Graves disease. Time point indicated: newly diagnosed GD, antithyroid drugs for less than 3 months. Extracted RNA from PBMCs served as the source of the TCR library. iRepertoire HTBI primers and Arm-PCR of CDR3 regions built TCR beta libraries. TCRdb processed the multiplex PCR reads anew with MiXCR; each CDR3 protein has one entry. The sample has some 490,000 distinct CDR3 sequences, 12% seen once. The sample was also reused in another study, on T cells in Graves' hyperthyroidism and ophthalmopathy.

Specimen: peripheral blood mononuclear cells (PBMCs), collected at new diagnosis, from a patient treated with antithyroid drugs. The receptors come from a woman aged 25 to 39 with Graves disease.

This rearrangement joins TRBV10-3 to TRBJ1-5; D possibly corresponds to TRBD1 (5 bases). Trimming pared 6 bases from V and 6 bases from J, leaving 12 bases between. CDR1 is ENHRY and CDR2 is SYGVKD in the germline V gene. The CDR3 contains 13 residues. CDR3 sequence: CAISREGVQPQHF. For the CDR3, the DNA is TGTGCCATCAGCAGGGAGGGCGTTCAGCCCCAGCATTTT.

This clonotype has only a few counts. The V call is TRBV30, the J call TRBJ2-2; the D gene is possibly TRBD1 (5 bases). The CDR3 totals 14 residues. With 4 bases removed from V and 5 bases from J, the gap between germline ends came to 14 bases. Germline CDR1 GTSNPN, CDR2 SVGIG (reference sequence). CDR3 protein: CAWNSPGWTGELFF. The CDR3 bases are TGTGCCTGGAATTCCCCAGGGTGGACCGGGGAGCTGTTTTTT.

This clonotype was counted at least ten times. V is TRBV6-1 and J is TRBJ1-2, with D perhaps matching TRBD1 (5 bases). The V end was cut by 2 bases, the J end by 6 bases, with 10 bases between. The CDR3 runs 13 residues. From germline, CDR1 is MNHNS and CDR2 SASEGT. CDR3 in amino acids: CASSEPSGNGYTF. CDR3 sequence (DNA): TGTGCCAGCAGTGAACCGTCAGGGAATGGCTACACCTTC.

This clonotype was counted many times. The V gene is TRBV19, the J gene TRBJ2-1; 7 positions agree with TRBD1. From germline, CDR1 is LNHDA and CDR2 SQIVND (reference sequence). The CDR3 totals 16 residues. After removal of 9 bases from V and 3 bases from J, the junction contained 14 bases not matched to a gene. This CDR3 is CASSGSRGPGYNEQFF. CDR3 nucleotide sequence: TGTGCCAGCTCTGGATCTAGGGGGCCTGGCTACAATGAGCAGTTCTTC.

This clonotype has only a few counts. This chain links TRBV4-1 with TRBJ1-1; no firm D call. CDR3 length: 14 residues. The V end was cut by 0 bases, the J end by 6 bases, with 11 bases between. Germline lookup yields CDR1 MGHRA and CDR2 YSYEKL. The CDR3 protein is CASSQDPTSPEAFF. CDR3 DNA: TGCGCCAGCAGCCAAGATCCCACGTCTCCTGAAGCTTTCTTT.